One sample yielded the 8 T cell receptor beta chains listed below, sequenced in a study of T cells in Graves' hyperthyroidism and ophthalmopathy. From RNA transcripts, TCR beta CDR3 regions were amplified. The HTBI primer set was used in a first-round RT-PCR of the TCR CDR3. TCRdb re-called the multiplex PCR reads through MiXCR, storing one row per CDR3 protein. The sample consists of approximately 560,000 distinct CDR3 sequences, around a sixth of them appearing once. The sample comprised blood. The receptors originated from a woman in her 30s with Graves' hyperthyroidism.

This clonotype was seen many times. The rearrangement joins TRBV6-1 to TRBJ1-2; D possibly corresponds to TRBD1 (5 bases). The germline CDR1 and CDR2 sequences are MNHNS and SASEGT. The CDR3 runs to 16 residues. V shed 0 bases and J shed 3 bases, with 14 bases lying between them. CDR3 nucleotide sequence: TGTGCCAGCAGTGAAGCGCTTTTCCAGGGTGACTATGGCTACACCTTC. Amino acids: CASSEALFQGDYGYTF.

At least ten counts were recorded for this clonotype. This sequence joins TRBV30 and TRBJ2-1; no definite D call. CDR1 is GTSNPN and CDR2 is SVGIG in the germline V gene (reference sequence). This CDR3 has 11 amino acids. Trimming pared 4 bases from V and 9 bases from J, leaving 10 bases between. CDR3 in DNA: TGTGCCTGGACCTCGGCTGTTGAGCAGTTCTTC. Its translation: CAWTSAVEQFF.

V and J are TRBV4-2 and TRBJ2-3; 7 positions match TRBD2. V lost 0 bases, J lost 3 bases, and 12 bases stayed unmatched. This CDR3 is built from 18 residues. Germline CDR1 reads LGHNA; CDR2 reads YNFKEQ. CDR3 amino acids: CASSQEKASGTDTDTQYF. The CDR3, as DNA: TGTGCCAGCAGCCAAGAAAAGGCGAGCGGGACTGATACAGATACGCAGTATTTT.

This clonotype showed up just a few times. This sequence joins TRBV11-2 and TRBJ2-2; D might be TRBD2 (6 bases). In germline, CDR1 is SGHAT, CDR2 FQNNGV. Trimming took off 5 bases at V and 1 base at J, with 14 bases between the two ends. The CDR3 has 16 residues. The CDR3 DNA follows: TGTGCCAGCAGCCCCTTTATGGGAGGGAACACCGGGGAGCTGTTTTTT. Encoded protein: CASSPFMGGNTGELFF. The full variable domain, with the rest looked up from reference TRBV11-2 and TRBJ2-2, is EAGVAQSPRYKIIEKRQSVAFWCNPISGHATLYWYQQILGQGPKLLIQFQNNGVVDDSQLPKDRFSAERLKGVDSTLKIQPAKLEDSAVYLCASSPFMGGNTGELFFGEGSRLTVL.

In its sample, this clonotype was seen a few times. The chain couples TRBV7-9 to TRBJ1-1, with a weak D call TRBD1 (6 bases). V dropped 5 bases and J dropped 2 bases, with 15 bases sitting between them. The CDR3 is 15 amino acids. In germline, CDR1 is SEHNR, CDR2 FQNEAQ (reference sequence). The CDR3 DNA is TGTGCCAGCAGCCCCGACTCGGACAGAAACACTGAAGCTTTCTTT. It specifies CASSPDSDRNTEAFF. Full variable domain (rest looked up from reference TRBV7-9 and TRBJ1-1): DTGVSQNPRHKITKRGQNVTFRCDPISEHNRLYWYRQTLGQGPEFLTYFQNEAQLEKSRLLSDRFSAERPKGSFSTLEIQRTEQGDSAMYLCASSPDSDRNTEAFFGQGTRLTVV.

The chain uses TRBV12-3 or TRBV12-4 and TRBJ2-1, with D hard to call. The CDR3 totals 12 residues. V lost 3 bases and J 8 bases, leaving 8 bases between the germline ends. The CDR3 DNA follows: TGTGCCAGCAGTTTCAGTCAGCATGAGCAGTTCTTC. Protein sequence: CASSFSQHEQFF.

This clonotype has at least ten counts. CDR3 residues: CAWRGENTEAFF. CDR3 DNA: TGTGCCTGGAGGGGGGAGAACACTGAAGCTTTCTTT. The rearrangement uses TRBV30 and TRBJ1-1, with D perhaps TRBD1 (5 bases). Trimming shortened V by 3 bases and J by 1 base, and 6 bases separated the two germline ends. The CDR3 is made up of 12 amino acids. Germline V lookup: CDR1 GTSNPN, CDR2 SVGIG (reference sequence).

The chain recombines TRBV6-5 with TRBJ2-7; 8 nucleotides align to TRBD1. From germline, CDR1 is MNHEY and CDR2 SVGAGI. V shed 2 bases, J shed 9 bases, and the junction held 12 bases outside the gene matches. The CDR3 totals 15 residues. The CDR3 DNA reads as TGTGCCAGCAGTTACGCGGGACAGGACGAGTTCCCGCAGTACTTC. It specifies CASSYAGQDEFPQYF.